Following are 27 T cell receptor beta chains from one sample sequenced in a study of shared clonotypes between healthy human individuals. Only in-frame clones appear in the TCRdb table, and some are missing; sequencing was by immunoSEQ multiplex PCR. The sample shows about 590,000 clones, 95% of them seen only once. Cells designated naive CD8 were CD45RO-negative and were positively selected for CCR7, with terminally differentiated effector memory CD45RA+ cells excluded. The sample comprised naive CD8+ T cells sorted from blood. Receptors originate from a woman in her twenties or thirties in good health.

The J gene is TRBJ1-1, the V gene TRBV28; D uncertain. V lost 2 bases to trimming and J lost 8 bases, with 12 bases between them. CDR1 MDHEN and CDR2 SYDVKM come from the germline V gene. This CDR3 is built from 13 residues. CDR3 coding DNA: TGTGCCAGCAGTTTAGGAGGTACGGGGGAAGCTTTCTTT. It encodes CASSLGGTGEAFF.

The V and J genes are TRBV25-1 and TRBJ1-5, with D unresolved. Looked up from germline, CDR1 is MGHDK and CDR2 is SYGVNS. The CDR3 runs to 14 residues. Deletions cut 5 bases from V and 2 bases from J, with 10 bases between. The CDR3 sequence is CASSTGEGNQPQHF. The CDR3 DNA sequence: TGTGCCAGCAGTACTGGGGAGGGCAATCAGCCCCAGCATTTT.

V is TRBV7-9 and J is TRBJ2-1, with D unresolved. Germline values: CDR1 SEHNR, CDR2 FQNEAQ (reference sequence). The V end was cut by 1 base, the J end by 9 bases, with 19 bases between. The CDR3 is 16 amino acids. CDR3 in DNA: TGTGCCAGCAGCTTAGGTTTTGGGTCTTCCCGTGGTGAGCAGTTCTTC. This gives the protein CASSLGFGSSRGEQFF.

Remarks on this clone: At the DNA level, this CDR3 is encoded by other sequences in the same sample as well. V is TRBV27 and J is TRBJ2-1; the D is unclear. CDR3 length: 14 residues. Trimming left V 3 bases short and J 0 bases short, with 6 bases between. Germline lookup yields CDR1 MNHEY and CDR2 SMNVEV (reference sequence). CDR3 loop: CASSFVSSYNEQFF. CDR3 DNA: TGTGCCAGCAGTTTTGTAAGCTCCTACAATGAGCAGTTCTTC.

This chain connects TRBV12-5 to TRBJ1-2; TRBD1 might be the D (6 bases). Germline V gene data show CDR1 as LGHNT and CDR2 as FRNRAP. The CDR3 covers 13 residues. Trimming removed 1 base from V and 8 bases from J, with 11 bases in between. The CDR3 DNA reads as TGTGCTAGTGGTTTGGACAGGGCGGTCGGCTACACCTTC. Translated: CASGLDRAVGYTF.

The genes are TRBV13 and TRBJ2-3; possibly TRBD2 for D (6 bases). The CDR3 has 15 residues. V was clipped by 4 bases and J by 3 bases, with 14 bases between them. Germline V gene sequence: CDR1 PRHDT, CDR2 FYEKMQ (reference sequence). CDR3 nucleotides: TGTGCCAGCAGCTCAAGGCGGGATTCAACAGATACGCAGTATTTT. Protein product: CASSSRRDSTDTQYF.

This chain uses TRBV7-9 with TRBJ1-1; 9 nucleotides agree with TRBD1. This CDR3 has 16 residues. Germline CDR1 and CDR2: SEHNR and FQNEAQ (reference sequence). After removal of 5 bases from V and 1 base from J, the junction contained 8 bases not matched to a gene. For the CDR3, the DNA is TGTGCCAGCAGCGCGGGGACAGGGATAGGGAACACTGAAGCTTTCTTT. Residues: CASSAGTGIGNTEAFF.

V gene TRBV7-9 combines with J gene TRBJ2-7; maybe TRBD1 (6 bases). Trimming cost V 5 bases and J 0 bases, with 14 bases left between them. Per the germline V gene, CDR1 is SEHNR and CDR2 is FQNEAQ (reference sequence). CDR3 length equals 15 residues. CDR3 nucleotides: TGTGCCAGCAGCCCCGACCGGGACATCTCCTACGAGCAGTACTTC. Protein: CASSPDRDISYEQYF.

V is TRBV5-6 and J is TRBJ2-7, with 11 bases matching TRBD1. The germline CDR1 and CDR2 sequences are SGHDT and YYEEEE. V lost 4 bases to trimming and J lost 3 bases; unmatched junction nucleotides: 6. The CDR3 totals 15 residues. The CDR3 bases are TGTGCCAGCAGCATTGGACAGGGGGCTGGCTACGAGCAGTACTTC. It codes for CASSIGQGAGYEQYF.

Details on this clone: This sample includes further DNA sequences coding for the same CDR3. V and J are TRBV19 and TRBJ1-5, with a weak D call TRBD1 (6 bases). Germline CDR1 and CDR2: LNHDA and SQIVND (reference sequence). Trimming removed 2 bases from V and 3 bases from J, with 8 bases in between. This CDR3 is 14 amino acids long. The CDR3 nucleotides are TGTGCCAGTAGTATACGGGACAACAATCAGCCCCAGCATTTT. Translating it yields CASSIRDNNQPQHF.

This chain connects TRBV7-8 to TRBJ2-7; no firm D call. CDR1 SGHVS and CDR2 FQNEAQ come from the germline V gene. The CDR3 covers 14 residues. Between the trimmed V and J ends, which lost 1 base and 6 bases, there was a span of 13 bases. CDR3: CASSLVRRIAEQYF. In DNA, the CDR3 is TGTGCCAGCAGCTTAGTTCGTCGCATCGCCGAGCAGTACTTC.

This chain uses TRBV5-4 with TRBJ2-1; 7 bases map to TRBD2. The length of the CDR3 is 14 residues. Trimming cost V 4 bases and J 2 bases; bases outside gene matches: 3. CDR1 is SGHNT and CDR2 is YYREEE in the germline V gene (reference sequence). CDR3 bases: TGTGCCAGCAGCGGGGGAGGGACCTACAATGAGCAGTTCTTC. It codes for CASSGGGTYNEQFF.

The chain combines TRBV27 with TRBJ2-7, with TRBD2 as a possible D gene (5 bases). Trimming pared 2 bases from V and 0 bases from J, leaving 11 bases between. Germline-derived CDR1 and CDR2 are MNHEY and SMNVEV (reference sequence). The CDR3 has 15 residues. The DNA for the CDR3 is TGTGCCAGCAGTTTAGAGCGGAGACCCTCCTACGAGCAGTACTTC. Residues: CASSLERRPSYEQYF.

The chain has TRBV14 and TRBJ2-7, with 7 bases identical to TRBD2. Trimming took 0 bases from V and 9 from J; bases not matched to a gene: 11. In germline, CDR1 is SGHDN, CDR2 FVKESK. This CDR3 is built from 15 residues. CDR3: CASSQDREDLRGQYF. The DNA for the CDR3 is TGTGCCAGCAGCCAAGATCGGGAGGATCTACGAGGGCAGTACTTC.

This clone was seen a single time. The chain recombines TRBV28 with TRBJ1-2; D is unclear. The CDR3 consists of 12 residues. In germline, CDR1 is MDHEN, CDR2 SYDVKM. The V and J ends lost 2 bases and 4 bases respectively, with 5 bases between them. The CDR3 here is CASSLGLYGYTF. In DNA, the CDR3 is TGTGCCAGCAGTTTAGGTCTCTATGGCTACACCTTC.

J is TRBJ2-3 and V is TRBV7-9; D might be TRBD2 (5 bases). V lost 2 bases, J lost 2 bases, and 17 bases lay in between. Germline CDR1 reads SEHNR; CDR2 reads FQNEAQ (reference sequence). CDR3 size: 17 residues. CDR3 sequence (DNA): TGTGCCAGCAGCTTACTTCCGGGATTATCACCCACAGATACGCAGTATTTT. It translates to CASSLLPGLSPTDTQYF. Using reference TRBV7-9 and TRBJ2-3 for the parts outside the CDR3, the full variable domain is DTGVSQNPRHKITKRGQNVTFRCDPISEHNRLYWYRQTLGQGPEFLTYFQNEAQLEKSRLLSDRFSAERPKGSFSTLEIQRTEQGDSAMYLCASSLLPGLSPTDTQYFGPGTRLTVL.

CDR3 protein: CASRGPGLAGPYNEQFF. The CDR3 region has the DNA TGTGCCAGTAGGGGACCGGGGCTCGCGGGACCCTACAATGAGCAGTTCTTC. This chain connects TRBV19 to TRBJ2-1; tentatively, D is TRBD2 (6 bases). This CDR3 is built from 17 residues. Germline CDR1 is LNHDA and CDR2 is SQIVND (reference sequence). V lost 6 bases, J lost 2 bases, and 20 bases lay in between. Looking up the rest from reference TRBV19 and TRBJ2-1 gives the full variable domain: DGGITQSPKYLFRKEGQNVTLSCEQNLNHDAMYWYRQDPGQGLRLIYYSQIVNDFQKGDIAEGYSVSREKKESFPLTVTSAQKNPTAFYLCASRGPGLAGPYNEQFFGPGTRLTVL.

This clone was found once. V and J are TRBV5-6 and TRBJ1-5, with 7 bases lining up with TRBD1. J gave up 3 bases and V 8 bases, and 5 bases lay outside the gene matches. The CDR3 is 13 amino acids. Germline CDR1 SGHDT, CDR2 YYEEEE. CDR3 sequence: CASTTGTNQPQHF. The CDR3 coding sequence is TGTGCCAGTACGACAGGGACCAATCAGCCCCAGCATTTT.

The chain carries TRBV11-2 and TRBJ2-5, with 9 positions matching TRBD2. Germline CDR1 and CDR2: SGHAT and FQNNGV. V shed 3 bases and J 5 bases; nucleotides not matched to a gene: 7. The CDR3 spans 15 residues. CDR3 sequence: CASSFFSGSRETQYF. In DNA, the CDR3 is TGTGCCAGCAGCTTCTTTAGCGGGAGCAGGGAGACCCAGTACTTC.

J is TRBJ1-3 and V is TRBV28; 10 nucleotides align to TRBD1. This CDR3 is built from 14 residues. Trimming removed 5 bases from V and 4 bases from J; junction bases left unmatched: 2. Looked up from germline, CDR1 is MDHEN and CDR2 is SYDVKM. CDR3 sequence reads: CASSRTGGGNTIYF. The CDR3 region has the DNA TGTGCCAGCAGTCGGACAGGGGGAGGAAACACCATATATTTT.

The V call is TRBV28, the J call TRBJ1-5, with no clear D. The CDR3 is made up of 15 amino acids. Deletions cut 5 bases from V and 0 bases from J, with 11 bases between. The germline V gene has CDR1 MDHEN and CDR2 SYDVKM. DNA of the CDR3: TGTGCCAGCAGTATACAAATACTTAGCAATCAGCCCCAGCATTTT. This encodes CASSIQILSNQPQHF.

V gene TRBV2 combines with J gene TRBJ2-1; no clear D. Deletions cut 2 bases from V and 5 bases from J, with 22 bases between. The CDR3 spans 18 residues. Germline V gene sequence: CDR1 SNHLY, CDR2 FYNNEI. The CDR3 reads CASSELLGSPPLNNEQFF. Written as DNA, the CDR3 is TGTGCCAGCAGTGAACTTTTAGGATCACCTCCCTTAAACAATGAGCAGTTCTTC.

The chain carries TRBV28 and TRBJ2-7; 8 positions agree with TRBD2. J lost 3 bases, V lost 5 bases, and 6 bases had no gene match. Per germline, CDR1 MDHEN and CDR2 SYDVKM. The CDR3 is made up of 14 amino acids. Here the CDR3 reads CASSLSGIYYEQYF. As DNA, the CDR3 is TGTGCCAGCAGTCTTAGCGGGATCTACTACGAGCAGTACTTC.

The genes are TRBV27 and TRBJ2-3, with 10 bases identical to TRBD1. This CDR3 is 15 amino acids long. From germline, CDR1 is MNHEY and CDR2 SMNVEV (reference sequence). Trimming at V came to 5 bases and at J to 1 base, leaving 3 bases not matched to a gene. Written as DNA, the CDR3 is TGTGCCAGCAGTAGTGGGACAGGGGGCACAGATACGCAGTATTTT. Its translation: CASSSGTGGTDTQYF.

The chain has TRBV13 and TRBJ1-2; the D is unclear. CDR3 size: 14 residues. V was pared by 0 bases and J by 3 bases, with 8 bases between. Germline V lookup: CDR1 PRHDT, CDR2 FYEKMQ (reference sequence). The CDR3 is CASSLGGNDYGYTF. CDR3 coding DNA: TGTGCCAGCAGCTTAGGGGGCAACGACTATGGCTACACCTTC.

This sequence joins TRBV5-6 and TRBJ2-3; TRBD2 matches 12 bases. Germline CDR1 reads SGHDT; CDR2 reads YYEEEE. The CDR3 length is 16 residues. With 2 bases clipped from V and 7 bases from J, the junction kept 8 bases outside the gene matches. The CDR3 sequence is CASSFATSGSIHTQYF. The CDR3 DNA follows: TGTGCCAGCAGCTTTGCGACTAGCGGGAGCATACATACGCAGTATTTT.

V gene TRBV2 combines with J gene TRBJ2-3, with TRBD1 identical over 7 bases. V gave up 6 bases and J gave up 5 bases; unmatched junction bases: 5. CDR3 length: 13 amino acids. Germline-derived CDR1 and CDR2 are SNHLY and FYNNEI. CDR3 residues: CASRRGHQDTQYF. CDR3 DNA: TGTGCCAGCAGGAGGGGGCATCAAGATACGCAGTATTTT.